The 28 T cell receptor beta chains reported below all come from one sample, sequenced in a study of shared clonotypes between healthy human individuals (dated by TCRdb to between 2020 and 2021). Receptor libraries were prepared by the immunoSEQ multiplex PCR assay. This immuneACCESS table, as held by TCRdb, lists in-frame sequences with V and J called but not all clones. Of the missing ones, under half trace to an unresolved V gene in checked studies; the others have no known cause. This sample is represented by some 200,000 clones; approximately 65% of them were singletons. Around 10% of the sample goes to the ten largest clones. The sample taken for sequencing was memory CD4+ T cells sorted from blood. What this sample's cell subset or site label stands for: CD45RA-negative fraction. Every receptor here comes from a man aged 25-45 years in good health.

The chain has TRBV15 and TRBJ2-7; D ambiguous. Germline-derived CDR1 and CDR2 are LNHNV and YYDKDF (reference sequence). The length of the CDR3 is 12 residues. V was clipped by 0 bases and J by 3 bases, with 3 bases between them. CDR3 bases: TGTGCCACCAGCAGAGATCTCTACGAGCAGTACTTC. Amino acid sequence: CATSRDLYEQYF.

The V gene is TRBV18, the J gene TRBJ2-7; TRBD2 might be the D (6 bases). The CDR3 loop spans 13 amino acids. The V gene's germline CDR1 is KGHSH and CDR2 LQKENI. V was pared by 8 bases and J by 1 base, with 12 bases between. The CDR3 protein is CASHQGLSYEQYF. DNA for the CDR3: TGTGCCAGCCATCAGGGACTTTCCTACGAGCAGTACTTC.

V and J are TRBV6-6 and TRBJ1-5; a weak D match, TRBD1 (5 bases). CDR1 is MNHNY and CDR2 is SVGAGI in the germline V gene (reference sequence). The CDR3 runs 13 residues. Trimming removed 7 bases from V and 7 bases from J, with 14 bases in between. The CDR3 loop is CASMRGEFQPQHF. Written as DNA, the CDR3 is TGTGCCAGCATGCGGGGGGAATTCCAGCCCCAGCATTTT.

The table lists this clone with a count of one. The J gene is TRBJ1-1, the V gene TRBV9; D possibly corresponds to TRBD1 (6 bases). This CDR3 region has 13 residues. V lost 0 bases and J lost 8, with 11 bases in between. The V gene's germline CDR1 is SGDLS and CDR2 YYNGEE. CDR3 amino acids: CASSVGTVGEAFF. In DNA form, the CDR3 reads TGTGCCAGCAGCGTAGGGACAGTAGGGGAAGCTTTCTTT.

This chain joins TRBV7-2 and TRBJ2-7; D remains unclear. Trimming removed 2 bases at V and 4 bases at J, with 18 bases between. The germline V gene encodes CDR1 SGHTA and CDR2 FQGNSA. The CDR3 loop spans 16 amino acids. In DNA, the CDR3 is TGTGCCAGCAGCTTAAGTACAGATCCAGGTGTTTACGAGCAGTACTTC. Protein sequence: CASSLSTDPGVYEQYF.

J is TRBJ2-7 and V is TRBV28; D is perhaps TRBD1 (6 bases). The V gene's germline CDR1 is MDHEN and CDR2 SYDVKM. V was trimmed by 5 bases and J by 3 bases, leaving 11 bases between them. CDR3 length: 13 amino acids. CDR3 loop: CASSLGQNYEQYF. CDR3 DNA sequence: TGTGCCAGCAGTCTTGGACAGAACTACGAGCAGTACTTC.

The genes are TRBV18 and TRBJ2-7, with D hard to call. Between the trimmed V and J ends, which lost 5 bases and 5 bases, there was a span of 22 bases. The CDR3 is 16 residues long. Germline V gene lookup returns CDR1 KGHSH and CDR2 LQKENI. The DNA of the CDR3 is TGTGCCAGCTCATACACGTCTGGGGTGGGAAGGGACGAGCAGTACTTC. This codes for CASSYTSGVGRDEQYF.

V gene TRBV7-2 combines with J gene TRBJ1-1; unclear D gene. The germline V gene encodes CDR1 SGHTA and CDR2 FQGNSA. The V end lost 5 bases, the J end lost 4 bases, and 17 bases lay between the germline ends. The CDR3 is 15 amino acids. For the CDR3, the DNA is TGTGCCAGCAGCCGCATGTGGGGTACCGGCACTGAAGCTTTCTTT. Translated, it gives CASSRMWGTGTEAFF.

The rearrangement joins TRBV7-8 to TRBJ2-3, with TRBD1 as a possible D gene (5 bases). The CDR3 has 15 residues. Per germline, CDR1 SGHVS and CDR2 FQNEAQ. Trimming pared 4 bases from V and 0 bases from J, leaving 11 bases between. CDR3 loop: CASSSRTPSTDTQYF. In DNA, the CDR3 is TGTGCCAGCAGCTCGCGGACACCTAGCACAGATACGCAGTATTTT.

The chain couples TRBV7-6 to TRBJ2-7; 7 bases fit TRBD2. The V and J ends lost 1 base and 7 bases, in that order; junction bases with no gene match: 7. The CDR3 consists of 14 residues. Looked up from germline, CDR1 is SGHVS and CDR2 is FNYEAQ. The CDR3 region is CASSLVGGEREQYF. The DNA of the CDR3 is TGTGCCAGCAGCTTAGTGGGGGGGGAGAGGGAGCAGTACTTC.

The sample holds a few counts of this clone. The chain combines TRBV27 with TRBJ2-7, with 9 bases aligning to TRBD1. The germline CDR1 and CDR2 sequences are MNHEY and SMNVEV (reference sequence). Germline trimming cut 6 bases from V and 3 bases from J; bases unmatched to any gene: 6. The CDR3 length is 14 residues. CDR3 coding DNA: TGTGCCAGCAGCCTGACAGGGGGTATCTACGAGCAGTACTTC. Protein: CASSLTGGIYEQYF.

This chain uses TRBV4-1 with TRBJ2-1; 7 bases line up with TRBD2. The germline V gene encodes CDR1 MGHRA and CDR2 YSYEKL. The CDR3 sequence is 16 residues long. The J segment lost 2 bases and the V segment lost 0 bases, leaving 4 bases of the junction unmatched. The CDR3 region is CASSQDLSGAYNEQFF. The CDR3, as DNA: TGCGCCAGCAGCCAAGATCTGAGCGGGGCCTACAATGAGCAGTTCTTC.

This chain uses TRBV27 with TRBJ2-7; TRBD1 matches 8 bases. V was clipped by 3 bases and J by 3 bases; unmatched bases: 1. This CDR3 comprises 13 residues. Germline CDR1 reads MNHEY; CDR2 reads SMNVEV (reference sequence). In DNA form, the CDR3 reads TGTGCCAGCAGTTTCACAGGGGGCTACGAGCAGTACTTC. This encodes CASSFTGGYEQYF.

The CDR3, as DNA: TGTGCCAGCAGCTTGTTGGCGGTAGCCAAAAACATTCAGTACTTC. It codes for CASSLLAVAKNIQYF. The chain combines TRBV5-5 with TRBJ2-4; no reliable D call. Germline CDR1 and CDR2: SGHKS and YYEKEE (reference sequence). The ends were cut back, 1 base at V and 0 bases at J, with 8 bases in the middle. The CDR3 loop spans 15 amino acids. Using reference TRBV5-5 and TRBJ2-4 for the parts outside the CDR3, the full variable domain is DAGVTQSPTHLIKTRGQQVTLRCSPISGHKSVSWYQQVLGQGPQFIFQYYEKEERGRGNFPDRFSARQFPNYSSELNVNALLLGDSALYLCASSLLAVAKNIQYFGAGTRLSVL.

The chain uses TRBV5-8 and TRBJ2-1; perhaps TRBD2 as D (5 bases). The CDR3 length is 14 residues. The V end was cut by 4 bases, the J end by 5 bases, with 13 bases between. Per germline, CDR1 SGHTS and CDR2 YDEGEE. For the CDR3, the DNA is TGTGCCAGCAGCCTGTTGAGGGCACACAATGAGCAGTTCTTC. Translation: CASSLLRAHNEQFF.

The rearrangement joins TRBV18 to TRBJ2-5, with a tentative D call TRBD2 (6 bases). Trimming removed 1 base from V and 3 bases from J, with 6 bases in between. Germline V gene sequence: CDR1 KGHSH, CDR2 LQKENI. This CDR3 spans 13 amino acids. In DNA form, the CDR3 reads TGTGCCAGCTCACCACGGGGGGAAGAGACCCAGTACTTC. It codes for CASSPRGEETQYF.

This clone was seen only once. This chain links TRBV27 with TRBJ2-7; D is uncertain. The CDR3 totals 15 residues. With 5 bases removed from V and 1 base from J, the gap between germline ends came to 15 bases. Germline CDR1 MNHEY, CDR2 SMNVEV (reference sequence). CDR3 protein: CASSPRSRSSYEQYF. The CDR3 region has the DNA TGTGCCAGCAGTCCTAGGTCCCGTAGTTCCTACGAGCAGTACTTC.

To note about this clone: A much larger clone lies one base from this, so it may be a read error. The same CDR3 is also encoded by other DNA sequences in this sample. The chain carries TRBV7-6 and TRBJ2-2; no clear D. The CDR3 spans 16 residues. The germline gives CDR1 SGHVS, CDR2 FNYEAQ. Trimming pared 1 base from V and 0 bases from J, leaving 9 bases between. The CDR3 region is CASSLGLGSNTGELFF. CDR3 nucleotides: TGTGCCAGCAGCTTAGGGCTGGGGTCGAACACCGGGGAGCTGTTTTTT. The entire variable domain, with the rest obtained from reference TRBV7-6 and TRBJ2-2, is as follows: GAGVSQSPRYKVTKRGQDVALRCDPISGHVSLYWYRQALGQGPEFLTYFNYEAQQDKSGLPNDRFSAERPEGSISTLTIQRTEQRDSAMYRCASSLGLGSNTGELFFGEGSRLTVL.

A few counts support this clone. This CDR3 reads CASNFAVNTEAFF. The DNA for the CDR3 is TGTGCCAGCAACTTCGCGGTGAACACTGAAGCTTTCTTT. The genes are TRBV7-2 and TRBJ1-1; D remains unclear. V lost 7 bases, J lost 0 bases, and 9 bases lay in between. Germline CDR1 and CDR2: SGHTA and FQGNSA. There are 13 residues in the CDR3.

The J gene is TRBJ2-7, the V gene TRBV2; no definite D call. Deletions cut 4 bases from V and 2 bases from J, with 3 bases between. The CDR3 length is 11 residues. Germline lookup yields CDR1 SNHLY and CDR2 FYNNEI. Here the CDR3 reads CASSATYEQYF. CDR3 nucleotides: TGTGCCAGCAGTGCGACCTACGAGCAGTACTTC.

In this sample, this clone turned up a few times. The sample has other DNA sequences that encode this CDR3 too. This sequence joins TRBV5-6 and TRBJ2-5; D gene ambiguous. The V gene's germline CDR1 is SGHDT and CDR2 YYEEEE. V was trimmed by 4 bases and J by 5 bases, leaving 6 bases between them. The CDR3 length is 11 residues. In nucleotides, the CDR3 is TGTGCCAGCAGCCTACTGGAGACCCAGTACTTC. Its translation is CASSLLETQYF.

This rearrangement joins TRBV14 to TRBJ2-3; tentatively, D is TRBD1 or TRBD2 (6 bases each). Trimming removed 3 bases from V and 2 bases from J, with 18 bases in between. The CDR3 length is 17 residues. Germline values: CDR1 SGHDN, CDR2 FVKESK. CDR3 protein: CASSHQGGSAVTDTQYF. CDR3 sequence (DNA): TGTGCCAGCAGCCATCAAGGGGGGAGCGCCGTCACAGATACGCAGTATTTT. The full variable domain, in which reference TRBV14 and TRBJ2-3 provide the parts outside the CDR3, is EAGVTQFPSHSVIEKGQTVTLRCDPISGHDNLYWYRRVMGKEIKFLLHFVKESKQDESGMPNNRFLAERTGGTYSTLKVQPAELEDSGVYFCASSHQGGSAVTDTQYFGPGTRLTVL.

The chain uses TRBV7-3 and TRBJ2-7, with a tentative D call TRBD2 (6 bases). V shed 5 bases and J shed 2 bases, with 19 bases lying between them. Germline-derived CDR1 and CDR2 are SGHTA and FQGTGA. The CDR3 has 16 residues. CDR3 DNA: TGTGCCAGCAGCCTATACTCTAGCGCGACTACCTACGAGCAGTACTTC. This gives the protein CASSLYSSATTYEQYF. The whole variable domain, remainder taken from reference TRBV7-3 and TRBJ2-7, is GAGVSQTPSNKVTEKGKYVELRCDPISGHTALYWYRQSLGQGPEFLIYFQGTGAADDSGLPNDRFFAVRPEGSVSTLKIQRTERGDSAVYLCASSLYSSATTYEQYFGPGTRLTVT.

The chain carries TRBV6-1 and TRBJ2-1; TRBD1 aligns across 8 bases. The CDR3 runs 15 residues. The V gene's germline CDR1 is MNHNS and CDR2 SASEGT. Trimming removed 1 base from V and 4 bases from J; junction bases left unmatched: 3. The CDR3 DNA is TGTGCCAGCAGTGAAGGTTACAGGGGGTACAATGAGCAGTTCTTC. It yields the protein CASSEGYRGYNEQFF.

The V gene is TRBV10-3, the J gene TRBJ1-1; no clear D. Germline assignment: CDR1 ENHRY and CDR2 SYGVKD. The CDR3 runs to 12 residues. V was trimmed by 8 bases and J by 1 base, leaving 8 bases between them. The CDR3, as DNA: TGTGCCATCTCAAAGGGGAACACTGAAGCTTTCTTT. Translated, it gives CAISKGNTEAFF.

The rearrangement joins TRBV11-1 to TRBJ1-5; D is unresolved. Trimming cost V 5 bases and J 4 bases, with 9 bases left between them. Germline V lookup: CDR1 SGHAT, CDR2 FQDESV (reference sequence). This CDR3 region has 13 residues. CDR3 region: CASSPRRNQPQHF. CDR3 nucleotide sequence: TGTGCCAGCAGCCCCCGCCGTAATCAGCCCCAGCATTTT.

The gene calls are TRBV4-1 and TRBJ2-2; 9 positions agree with TRBD2. Trimming cost V 4 bases and J 5 bases; bases outside gene matches: 5. Per the germline V gene, CDR1 is MGHRA and CDR2 is YSYEKL. The CDR3 runs to 15 residues. In DNA, the CDR3 is TGCGCCAGCAGCCCCGGGACTAGCCTTACCGGGGAGCTGTTTTTT. Translating it yields CASSPGTSLTGELFF.

V gene TRBV5-6 combines with J gene TRBJ1-1, with TRBD1 matching 10 bases. V shed 0 bases, J shed 7 bases, and the junction held 6 bases outside the gene matches. The germline V gene encodes CDR1 SGHDT and CDR2 YYEEEE. The CDR3 loop spans 15 amino acids. In DNA, the CDR3 is TGTGCCAGCAGCTTGGTTGGACAGGGGGGAGGTGAAGCTTTCTTT. This codes for CASSLVGQGGGEAFF.